Each of the 5 T cell receptor beta chains below was sequenced from the same sample in a study of blood T cell repertoires in COVID-19. Assay used: immunoSEQ multiplex PCR; TCRdb lists only in-frame clones, some missing. The table includes some 340,000 clones, 85% detected once. Specimen: peripheral blood. The receptors were gathered from a woman younger than 30 with acute or convalescent COVID-19.

The chain is built from TRBV6-1 and TRBJ2-1; TRBD2 is a possible D gene (6 bases). Between the trimmed V and J ends, which lost 2 bases and 4 bases, there was a span of 12 bases. The CDR3 extends over 15 amino acids. The germline CDR1 and CDR2 sequences are MNHNS and SASEGT. CDR3 bases: TGTGCCAGCAGTGAAACGCAGGGAGGTTACAATGAGCAGTTCTTC. Amino acids: CASSETQGGYNEQFF.

CDR3 in amino acids: CASSRSISYEQYF. The CDR3 region has the DNA TGTGCCAGCAGCCGGAGCATCTCCTACGAGCAGTACTTC. The rearrangement joins TRBV14 to TRBJ2-7; unclear D gene. CDR3 length equals 13 residues. From germline, CDR1 is SGHDN and CDR2 FVKESK. The V and J ends lost 4 bases and 0 bases respectively, with 7 bases between them.

This clone was observed once. The rearrangement uses TRBV5-1 and TRBJ1-1; D is perhaps TRBD1 (6 bases). Deletions cut 3 bases from V and 0 bases from J, with 15 bases between. The CDR3 totals 16 residues. Looked up from germline, CDR1 is SGHRS and CDR2 is YFSETQ. CDR3 region: CASSSGQLNMNTEAFF. The DNA for the CDR3 is TGCGCCAGCAGCTCTGGACAGCTTAATATGAACACTGAAGCTTTCTTT.

The V and J genes are TRBV25-1 and TRBJ2-1; D unclear. Germline V gives CDR1 MGHDK, CDR2 SYGVNS. V lost 3 bases, J lost 0 bases, and 6 bases lay in between. This CDR3 spans 14 amino acids. The CDR3 DNA reads as TGTGCCAGCAGTGAGACTGCCTCCTACAATGAGCAGTTCTTC. Its translation: CASSETASYNEQFF.

The V and J genes are TRBV4-2 and TRBJ2-1; tentatively, D is TRBD2 (6 bases). The germline V gene has CDR1 LGHNA and CDR2 YNFKEQ. The CDR3 runs 14 residues. Trimming took 4 bases from V and 10 from J, leaving 17 bases between them. The DNA for the CDR3 is TGTGCCAGCAGCCCATCGCGGGGTATGGACGAGCAGTTCTTC. It codes for CASSPSRGMDEQFF.